This TCR beta chain was identified during a study of T-cell memory formation after mild COVID-19. In the study overall: Largely, TCR clusters stayed within a single donor.

Regarding the study as a whole: Clones that contracted from day 15 to 85 had balanced CD4/CD8; later expanders were CD4+ biased. Contracting CD8+ clones were enriched in EMRA, CD4+ mainly in CM and EM. Cross-reactive memory apparently joined, as some responding clones appeared in pre-infection memory.

MiXCR, run by TCRdb on the 5' RACE reads, gives a single entry per CDR3 protein. This repertoire shows roughly 350,000 distinct CDR3 sequences, around 28% found once; its top ten account for roughly 13%. Notes on this clonotype: Its antigen is undetermined.

CDR1 and CDR2 from the germline V gene are SGHRS and YFSETQ. V lost 2 bases and J lost 3; bases outside the gene matches: 5. CDR3 length: 15 residues. The J gene is TRBJ1-2, the V gene TRBV5-1; TRBD1 matches 9 bases. The specimen was PBMCs or a T cell subset sorted from them (not recorded which). The clonotype comes from an adult woman who had mild COVID-19 (a few samples of this study predate the infection). Cell type and time point are not known. This chain's CDR3 is CASSLSGQGDYGYTF. DNA of the CDR3: TGCGCCAGCAGCTTATCGGGACAGGGTGACTATGGCTACACCTTC. The full variable domain, completed using reference TRBV5-1 and TRBJ1-2, is KAGVTQTPRYLIKTRGQQVTLSCSPISGHRSVSWYQQTPGQGLQFLFEYFSETQRNKGNFPGRFSGRQFSNSRSEMNVSTLELGDSALYLCASSLSGQGDYGYTFGSGTRLTVV.